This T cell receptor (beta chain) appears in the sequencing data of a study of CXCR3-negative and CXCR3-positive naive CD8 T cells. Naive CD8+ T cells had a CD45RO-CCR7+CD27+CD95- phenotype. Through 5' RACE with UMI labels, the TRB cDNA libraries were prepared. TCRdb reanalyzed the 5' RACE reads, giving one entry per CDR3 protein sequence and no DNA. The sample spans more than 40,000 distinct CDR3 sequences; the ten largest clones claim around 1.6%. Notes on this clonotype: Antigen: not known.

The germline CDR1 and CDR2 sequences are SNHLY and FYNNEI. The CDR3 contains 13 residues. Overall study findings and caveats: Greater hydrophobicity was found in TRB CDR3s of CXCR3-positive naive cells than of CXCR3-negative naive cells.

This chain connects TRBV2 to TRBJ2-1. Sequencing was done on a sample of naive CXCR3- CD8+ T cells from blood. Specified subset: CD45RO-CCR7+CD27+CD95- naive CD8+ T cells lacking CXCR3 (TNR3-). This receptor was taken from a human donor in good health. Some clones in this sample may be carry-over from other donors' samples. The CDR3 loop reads CASSEQTAPEQFF.